This TCR beta chain stems from a study of CD8+CD57+ T cells in acquired aplastic anemia. Profiling that covered TCR beta VDJ and CDR3 relied on genomic DNA as its template. From the reads, TCRdb called clonotypes with MiXCR, one entry per CDR3 protein. The profile covers around 150,000 distinct CDR3 sequences, with more than 45% appearing a single time and approximately 3% taken by the ten largest. All sequencing subjects had displayed CD8+CD57+ cell expansion on flow cytometry. Blood samples were obtained from patients who had received no prior therapy. From germline, CDR1 is SGHKS and CDR2 YYEKEE (reference sequence). Trimming removed 4 bases at V and 7 bases at J, with 14 bases between. The CDR3 covers 13 residues.

Sequences were obtained from sorted CD4+, CD8+, or CD8+CD57+ T cells (not recorded which) from PBMCs. This receptor was obtained from a human donor with aplastic anemia. The chain joins TRBV5-5 to TRBJ1-2; perhaps TRBD1 as D (6 bases). CDR3 sequence: CASSDTGRTGYTF. DNA of the CDR3: TGTGCCAGCAGCGATACAGGGAGGACTGGCTACACCTTC.